The T cell receptor (beta chain) described here comes from a study of T cell repertoires in cytomegalovirus infection. Study-wide background: Based on public TCR beta signatures, there were indications of CMV infection and of a matching HLA type. Regarding the study as a whole: There were HLA-C-restricted CMV-specific TCR beta clonotypes dominating the ex vivo response. Cumulated frequencies of public TCR beta families served to identify carriers of CMV plus the relevant HLA.

CDR3 length: 16 residues. CDR1 and CDR2 (germline): MNHNS, SASEGT. V lost 5 bases and J lost 7; bases outside the gene matches: 10. Regarding this clonotype: Its antigen is as yet unknown.

TCRdb redid the calling of the reads with MiXCR, one entry per CDR3 protein. This table holds about 920,000 distinct CDR3 sequences, 25% to 40% found once. The TCR sequence derives from a human donor in good health (CMV status not recorded). Some clones in this sample may be carry-over from other donors' samples. V and J are TRBV6-1 and TRBJ2-3; 12 bases match TRBD2. The sequencing used cultured CD8+ T cells from PBMCs, collected from culture after CMV antigen stimulation. As DNA, the CDR3 is TGTGCCAGCAGTAAGCAACTAGCGGGGGGCCGAAATACGCAGTATTTT. This codes for CASSKQLAGGRNTQYF.